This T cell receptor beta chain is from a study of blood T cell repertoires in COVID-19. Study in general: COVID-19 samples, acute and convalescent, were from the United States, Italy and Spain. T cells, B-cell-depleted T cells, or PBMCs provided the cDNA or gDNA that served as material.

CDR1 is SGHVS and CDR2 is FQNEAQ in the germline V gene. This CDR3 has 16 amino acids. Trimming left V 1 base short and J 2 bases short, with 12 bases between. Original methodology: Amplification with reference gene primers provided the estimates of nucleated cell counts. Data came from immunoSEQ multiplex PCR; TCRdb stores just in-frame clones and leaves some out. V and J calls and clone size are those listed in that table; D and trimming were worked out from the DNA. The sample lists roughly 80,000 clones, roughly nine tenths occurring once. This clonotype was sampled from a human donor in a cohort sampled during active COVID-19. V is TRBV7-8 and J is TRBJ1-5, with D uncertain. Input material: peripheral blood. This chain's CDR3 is CASSLVRSSGNQPQHF. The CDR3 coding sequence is TGTGCCAGCAGCTTAGTGAGGAGTTCGGGCAATCAGCCCCAGCATTTT.